The following is a T cell receptor beta chain sequence with its context. Its antigen is as yet unknown. The sample holds other DNA sequences that translate to the same CDR3. This record comes from a study of shared clonotypes between healthy human individuals. Whole-study findings and limits: Sorted-subset samples were not fully sequenced, rarefaction indicated.

Trimming left V 0 bases short and J 1 base short, with 10 bases between. The CDR3 length is 15 residues. Germline values: CDR1 SGHRS, CDR2 YFSETQ. Sequencing used immunoSEQ multiplex PCR; TCRdb keeps in-frame clones, though not all of them. The table shows about 2.3 million clones, with just over 90% occurring only once. This TCR was recovered from a man aged 18-30 years in good health. Some clones in this sample may be carry-over from other donors' samples. The sample comprised naive CD4+ T cells from PBMCs. The subset here: CD45RA+ positively selected. The chain has TRBV5-1 and TRBJ1-2; unclear D gene. Here the CDR3 reads CASSLGSQLNYGYTF. In DNA, the CDR3 is TGCGCCAGCAGCTTGGGGTCACAGCTTAACTATGGCTACACCTTC.